Sequencing of this TCR beta chain was carried out in a study of T cell responses to AZD1222 COVID-19 vaccine. Remarks on this clone: The target antigen is unknown.

Germline V gives CDR1 MNHEY, CDR2 SVGAGI. The CDR3 has 12 amino acids. Deletions cut 4 bases from V and 8 bases from J, with 11 bases between. Sequencing was performed with immunoSEQ multiplex PCR; in TCRdb, only in-frame clones are kept and a portion is missing. The sample lists about 110,000 clones; around 90% were seen once. Study-level results: Only a handful of AZD1222 recipients, several in all, had baseline seropositivity. Spike-specific TCR breadth and depth both grew after two AZD1222 doses. The repertoires were collected only after the peak T cell response. Dominant at 160-218 and 743-854, vaccine-associated CD4 TCRs also spanned spike.

This specimen was peripheral blood, taken on day 0 of AZD1222 vaccination. The sequence came from an adult in good health. The gene calls are TRBV6-5 and TRBJ1-2; TRBD1 might be the D (5 bases). The CDR3 DNA sequence: TGTGCCAGCAGTTCCCAGGGAAGGGGCTACACCTTC. It is translated as CASSSQGRGYTF.